This is a list of T cell receptor beta chains from one sample in a study of long-term antiretroviral therapy in people with HIV. Profiled with immunoSEQ multiplex PCR; TCRdb holds only in-frame clones, not every one. The sample includes about 28,000 clones, roughly 88% seen only once; the top ten take approximately 3.8%. Source: unsorted PBMCs, taken 0.8 years before starting antiretroviral therapy. These receptors came from a man between 18 and 35 years old with HIV. The CDR3 runs from the conserved cysteine through the conserved F or W. The order of the fields is D gene, V gene, J gene, clone size, CDR3 protein, CDR3 DNA. A D gene is named only where the DNA matches it firmly. Clone size, where shown, is once, few, many, or a class for clones that have expanded.

.	TRBV19	TRBJ2-1	.	CASSSRKGNEQFF	TGTGCCAGTAGCTCGAGGAAGGGAAATGAGCAGTTCTTC
.	TRBV6-4	TRBJ2-7	few	CASSDLKGEQYF	TGTGCCAGCAGTGACCTAAAGGGCGAGCAGTACTTC
.	TRBV9	TRBJ2-1	.	CASSPRGSSYNEQFF	TGTGCCAGCAGCCCCCGAGGTAGCTCCTACAATGAGCAGTTCTTC
TRBD2	TRBV7-6	TRBJ2-5	.	CASSSAGETQYF	TGTGCCAGCAGCTCAGCGGGGGAGACCCAGTACTTC
TRBD1	TRBV6-6	TRBJ1-1	.	CASSSTGTGNTEAFF	TGTGCCAGCAGTTCAACCGGGACAGGGAACACTGAAGCTTTCTTT
.	TRBV7-9	TRBJ2-2	.	CASSSIHAGSRHDPGELFF	TGTGCCAGCAGCTCCATACACGCGGGGTCCCGCCACGACCCCGGGGAGCTGTTTTTT
.	TRBV20-1	TRBJ1-2	.	CSASLLGPDF	TGCAGTGCTAGCCTACTTGGCCCTGACTTC
.	TRBV19	TRBJ1-1	.	CASTETGGAFF	TGTGCCAGTACGGAGACAGGAGGAGCTTTCTTT
.	TRBV2	TRBJ2-5	once	CASARTEGKVPQYF	TGTGCCAGTGCCCGTACAGAGGGGAAGGTCCCCCAGTACTTC
.	TRBV4-3	TRBJ2-5	.	CASSQDLEGQETQYF	TGCGCCAGCAGCCAAGATCTTGAGGGGCAAGAGACCCAGTACTTC
.	TRBV28	TRBJ1-4	.	CASSGEKLFF	TGTGCCAGCAGTGGTGAAAAACTGTTTTTT
TRBD2	TRBV19	TRBJ2-2	once	CASGAGVDTGELFF	TGTGCCAGTGGAGCGGGAGTAGACACCGGGGAGCTGTTTTTT
.	TRBV11-2	TRBJ1-3	.	CASSLGGPGITGNTIYF	TGTGCCAGCAGCTTAGGGGGGCCAGGGATTACTGGAAACACCATATATTTT
.	TRBV5-4	TRBJ2-4	once	CASSLGEAKNIQYF	TGTGCCAGCAGCTTAGGTGAAGCCAAAAACATTCAGTACTTC
.	TRBV27	TRBJ2-7	.	CASSSADGITYEQYF	TGTGCCAGCAGTTCCGCAGACGGGATTACCTACGAGCAGTACTTC
.	TRBV6-1	TRBJ1-5	.	CASSEQSGDQPQHF	TGTGCCAGCAGTGAACAATCAGGGGATCAGCCCCAGCATTTT
TRBD2	TRBV2	TRBJ2-4	.	CASSEIGTSGSKRDIQYF	TGTGCCAGCAGTGAAATAGGGACTAGCGGGAGCAAGCGGGACATTCAGTACTTC
TRBD2	TRBV27	TRBJ2-3	.	CASRPREGLRDTQYF	TGTGCCAGCAGACCCCGGGAGGGCCTCAGAGATACGCAGTATTTT
.	TRBV6-6	TRBJ1-5	.	CASSYGLGRSDQPQHF	TGTGCCAGCAGTTACGGTTTGGGACGGTCCGATCAGCCCCAGCATTTT
.	TRBV9	TRBJ2-6	few	CASSVDGRRRSGANVLTF	TGTGCCAGCAGCGTAGACGGGAGACGGCGCTCTGGGGCCAACGTCCTGACTTTC
TRBD2	TRBV7-9	TRBJ2-1	.	CASSLVPAGGPREQFF	TGTGCCAGCAGCTTAGTCCCAGCGGGAGGGCCGAGGGAGCAGTTCTTC
.	TRBV18	TRBJ1-5	.	CASSPSGQLNQPQHF	TGTGCCAGCTCACCCTCCGGACAGCTCAATCAGCCCCAGCATTTT
TRBD1	TRBV16	TRBJ1-2	.	CASSQLKLDRQDGYTF	TGTGCCAGCAGCCAACTTAAACTGGACAGGCAAGATGGCTACACCTTC
.	TRBV6-6	TRBJ1-4	.	CASSPDVATNEKLFF	TGTGCCAGCAGCCCGGACGTTGCAACTAATGAAAAACTGTTTTTT
.	TRBV11-2	TRBJ1-3	.	CASSHDGSSGNTIYF	TGTGCCAGCAGCCACGACGGTAGCTCTGGAAACACCATATATTTT
.	TRBV9	TRBJ1-2	.	CASSADTYYGYTF	TGTGCCAGCAGCGCGGACACCTACTATGGCTACACCTTC
.	TRBV29-1	TRBJ1-3	.	CSVERGGNTIYF	TGCAGCGTTGAACGGGGGGGAAACACCATATATTTT
TRBD1	TRBV4-2	TRBJ1-5	once	CASSREKGAGQPQHF	TGTGCCAGCAGCCGAGAGAAGGGGGCTGGTCAGCCCCAGCATTTT
.	TRBV5-6	TRBJ2-5	.	CASFSRDRLQETQYF	TGTGCCAGCTTTTCGCGGGACAGACTCCAAGAGACCCAGTACTTC
TRBD2	TRBV5-1	TRBJ2-7	.	CASSLESLGLAGDEQYF	TGCGCCAGCAGCTTGGAGTCTTTAGGTCTAGCGGGCGACGAGCAGTACTTC
TRBD2	TRBV7-9	TRBJ2-7	.	CASSIQTSGGAYEQYF	TGTGCCAGCAGCATCCAGACTAGCGGGGGAGCCTACGAGCAGTACTTC
.	TRBV4-3	TRBJ1-2	.	CASSQVPANYGYTF	TGCGCCAGCAGCCAAGTCCCAGCAAACTATGGCTACACCTTC
TRBD2	TRBV11-2	TRBJ2-2	.	CASSLASGGAVTGELFF	TGTGCCAGCAGCTTGGCTAGCGGGGGGGCGGTCACCGGGGAGCTGTTTTTT
TRBD2	TRBV6-6	TRBJ2-7	.	CASSPGAGIYEQYF	TGTGCCAGCAGCCCCGGAGCGGGGATCTACGAGCAGTACTTC
.	TRBV7-3	TRBJ1-4	few	CCRVVGEKLFF	TGTTGTAGGGTTGTGGGTGAAAAACTGTTTTTT
.	TRBV11-2	TRBJ1-1	.	CASSSLRVANTEAFF	TGTGCCAGCAGCTCCCTCCGCGTCGCGAACACTGAAGCTTTCTTT
.	TRBV5-6	TRBJ2-1	few	CASSYRAEQFF	TGTGCCAGCAGCTACAGGGCCGAGCAGTTCTTC
.	TRBV6-6	TRBJ2-2	.	CASQYTGELFF	TGTGCCAGCCAATACACCGGGGAGCTGTTTTTT
.	TRBV12-5	TRBJ2-2	.	CASGLVGGAGELFF	TGTGCTAGTGGTTTGGTCGGGGGTGCCGGGGAGCTGTTTTTT
TRBD2	TRBV7-2	TRBJ2-1	.	CASSLKREDYNEQFF	TGTGCCAGCAGCCTAAAGCGGGAGGACTACAATGAGCAGTTCTTC
TRBD2	TRBV11-2	TRBJ2-2	.	CASSLLAGNTGELFF	TGTGCCAGCAGCCTCCTAGCGGGGAACACCGGGGAGCTGTTTTTT
.	TRBV13	TRBJ2-1	.	CASSPFGLGIDEQFF	TGTGCCAGCAGCCCCTTTGGGCTTGGTATTGATGAGCAGTTCTTC
.	TRBV6-1	TRBJ2-4	.	CASSETGLAKNIQYF	TGTGCCAGCAGTGAAACGGGACTGGCCAAAAACATTCAGTACTTC
.	TRBV5-6	TRBJ1-1	.	CASSPGPAAEAFF	TGTGCCAGCAGTCCGGGGCCCGCGGCTGAAGCTTTCTTT
.	TRBV10-3	TRBJ1-3	.	CAISESLGTGNTIYF	TGTGCCATCAGTGAGTCGTTAGGAACTGGAAACACCATATATTTT
TRBD2	TRBV9	TRBJ2-2	.	CASSVAGTSPGELFF	TGTGCCAGCAGCGTAGCAGGGACTAGCCCCGGGGAGCTGTTTTTT
TRBD2	TRBV9	TRBJ2-3	.	CASSPSGGAGDTQYF	TGTGCCAGCAGCCCTAGCGGGGGGGCAGGGGATACGCAGTATTTT
.	TRBV19	TRBJ1-6	.	CASSWSIEGGSYNSPLHF	TGTGCCAGTAGTTGGAGTATCGAGGGAGGCTCCTATAATTCACCCCTCCACTTT
.	TRBV6-5	TRBJ2-7	.	CASSPSGQSYEQYF	TGTGCCAGCAGCCCAAGCGGGCAGTCCTACGAGCAGTACTTC
TRBD1	TRBV7-9	TRBJ1-2	.	CASSLGDRPLGGYTF	TGTGCCAGCAGCTTAGGGGACAGACCCCTGGGTGGCTACACCTTC
.	TRBV9	TRBJ1-5	few	CASSVFANQPQHF	TGTGCCAGCAGCGTATTCGCCAATCAGCCCCAGCATTTT
TRBD1	TRBV9	TRBJ1-1	.	CASSVFTGANTEAFF	TGTGCCAGCAGCGTGTTTACAGGGGCGAACACTGAAGCTTTCTTT
TRBD2	TRBV4-2	TRBJ2-1	.	CASSQRHAGGYNEQFF	TGTGCCAGCAGCCAACGTCACGCGGGAGGGTACAATGAGCAGTTCTTC
TRBD1	TRBV5-1	TRBJ2-1	.	CASSLPQTGRVEQFF	TGCGCCAGCAGCTTGCCCCAGACAGGGAGAGTAGAGCAGTTCTTC
TRBD1	TRBV7-2	TRBJ2-1	.	CASSLSGGQYNEQFF	TGTGCCAGCAGCTTAAGTGGGGGACAGTACAATGAGCAGTTCTTC
.	TRBV5-5	TRBJ2-1	.	CASSARGFPPPNEQFF	TGTGCCAGCAGCGCGCGCGGTTTCCCACCTCCCAATGAGCAGTTCTTC
.	TRBV9	TRBJ1-2	.	CASSADGHYGYTF	TGTGCCAGCAGCGCGGACGGACACTATGGCTACACCTTC
.	TRBV4-2	TRBJ1-2	.	CASSQVSGGDGYTF	TGTGCCAGCAGCCAAGTGTCGGGGGGCGATGGCTACACCTTC
.	TRBV12-5	TRBJ2-4	.	CASVGADYPRNIQYF	TGTGCTAGTGTGGGGGCTGACTACCCCCGAAACATTCAGTACTTC